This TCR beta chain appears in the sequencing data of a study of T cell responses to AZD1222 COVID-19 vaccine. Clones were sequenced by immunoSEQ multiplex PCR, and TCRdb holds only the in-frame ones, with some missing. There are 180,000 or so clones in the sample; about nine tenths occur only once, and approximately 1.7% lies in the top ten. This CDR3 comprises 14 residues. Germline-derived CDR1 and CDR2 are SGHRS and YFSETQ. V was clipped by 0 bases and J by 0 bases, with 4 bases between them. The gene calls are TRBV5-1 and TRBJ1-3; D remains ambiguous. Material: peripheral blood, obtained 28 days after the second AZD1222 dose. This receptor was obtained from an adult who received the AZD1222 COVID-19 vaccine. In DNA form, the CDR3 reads TGCGCCAGCAGCTTGGAAAGCTCTGGAAACACCATATATTTT. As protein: CASSLESSGNTIYF.